The 8 T cell receptor beta chains given below trace back to one sample, sequenced in a study of technical replicates of blood from a few donors. The protocol was immunoSEQ multiplex PCR, while the TCRdb copy is restricted to in-frame clones and leaves out a portion. The table shows fewer than 95,000 clones, with approximately 93% occurring only once. Sequenced input: T cells isolated from PBMCs. Receptors originate from a human donor in good health.

The chain carries TRBV6-5 and TRBJ1-4; no clear D. Germline V gene lookup returns CDR1 MNHEY and CDR2 SVGAGI. Deletions cut 6 bases from V and 5 bases from J, with 10 bases between. The CDR3 is 13 residues long. CDR3 amino acids: CASSRTLNEKLFF. The CDR3 region has the DNA TGTGCCAGCAGCCGGACTCTCAATGAAAAACTGTTTTTT.

V and J are TRBV27 and TRBJ2-5; 14 bases fit TRBD2. The germline gives CDR1 MNHEY, CDR2 SMNVEV (reference sequence). V lost 9 bases, J lost 2 bases, and 8 bases stayed unmatched. This CDR3 contains 16 residues. CDR3 sequence: CARHGLAGGLQETQYF. The CDR3 bases are TGTGCCAGACACGGACTAGCGGGGGGACTACAAGAGACCCAGTACTTC.

The chain employs TRBV19 and TRBJ2-1, with 7 bases identical to TRBD1. The germline V gene encodes CDR1 LNHDA and CDR2 SQIVND (reference sequence). The CDR3 sequence is 15 residues long. The V gene end was trimmed by 5 bases and the J gene end by 7 bases; junction bases not matched to a gene: 11. CDR3 in amino acids: CASSPTGVGVNEQFF. CDR3 bases: TGTGCCAGTAGTCCTACAGGGGTGGGTGTAAATGAGCAGTTCTTC.

The chain is built from TRBV18 and TRBJ1-1; TRBD1 is a possible D gene (6 bases). The CDR3 runs to 15 residues. Germline V gene data show CDR1 as KGHSH and CDR2 as LQKENI. The V end lost 3 bases, the J end lost 0 bases, and 11 bases lay between the germline ends. In nucleotides, the CDR3 is TGTGCCAGCTCACCGCTCCCAGGGGTGAACACTGAAGCTTTCTTT. As protein: CASSPLPGVNTEAFF. Based on the CDR3 plus reference TRBV18 and TRBJ1-1, the full variable domain is NAGVMQNPRHLVRRRGQEARLRCSPMKGHSHVYWYRQLPEEGLKFMVYLQKENIIDESGMPKERFSAEFPKEGPSILRIQQVVRGDSAAYFCASSPLPGVNTEAFFGQGTRLTVV.

V and J are TRBV6-6 and TRBJ2-7; D possibly corresponds to TRBD2 (6 bases). Germline V gene data show CDR1 as MNHNY and CDR2 as SVGAGI (reference sequence). The ends were cut back, 5 bases at V and 9 bases at J, with 17 bases in the middle. This CDR3 spans 13 amino acids. The CDR3 coding sequence is TGTGCCAGCAGTCCCCGGGACTCGTCACGGCAGTACTTC. Residues: CASSPRDSSRQYF.

The chain links TRBV6-5 to TRBJ2-7; 12 bases agree with TRBD2. The CDR3 extends over 15 amino acids. The J segment lost 6 bases and the V segment lost 7 bases, leaving 10 bases of the junction unmatched. From germline, CDR1 is MNHEY and CDR2 SVGAGI. CDR3 nucleotides: TGTGCCAGCACGAGATGGACTAGCGGGACCTCCGAGCAGTACTTC. Protein sequence: CASTRWTSGTSEQYF.

The chain combines TRBV12-5 with TRBJ2-7; the D gene is possibly TRBD1 (5 bases). The CDR3 loop spans 18 amino acids. V lost 2 bases and J lost 0, with 20 bases in between. In germline, CDR1 is LGHNT, CDR2 FRNRAP. Here the CDR3 reads CASGLLLGRGANSYEQYF. The CDR3 nucleotides read TGTGCTAGTGGTTTGCTTCTGGGTAGGGGCGCTAACTCCTACGAGCAGTACTTC.

The CDR3 spells CASSTGQPGNTIYF. Written as DNA, the CDR3 is TGTGCCAGCAGTACTGGACAGCCTGGAAACACCATATATTTT. This sequence joins TRBV28 and TRBJ1-3; tentative D call: TRBD1 (6 bases). Germline V gene lookup returns CDR1 MDHEN and CDR2 SYDVKM. This CDR3 region has 14 residues. The V and J ends lost 5 bases and 2 bases respectively, with 10 bases between them. The full variable domain, in which reference TRBV28 and TRBJ1-3 provide the parts outside the CDR3, is DVKVTQSSRYLVKRTGEKVFLECVQDMDHENMFWYRQDPGLGLRLIYFSYDVKMKEKGDIPEGYSVSREKKERFSLILESASTNQTSMYLCASSTGQPGNTIYFGEGSWLTVV.